This T cell receptor (beta chain) came from a study of T cells in Graves' hyperthyroidism and ophthalmopathy. Study findings and constraints: Peripheral blood also featured most of the thyroid clonotypes expanded above 0.001.

In the ophthalmopathy cohort, Clinical Activity Score was at least 3, NOSPECS grade at least 4, and duration under 3 months. Lactation, pregnancy, other autoimmune disease or uncontrolled infection excluded patients. Thyroid ultrasound and orbital computed tomography, with clinical symptoms and serum thyroxine and TRAb, informed diagnoses. TCR beta CDR3 regions were amplified from RNA transcripts. The HTBI primer set drove a first-round RT-PCR of the TCR CDR3. Each CDR3 protein gets one entry after TCRdb re-called the multiplex PCR reads with MiXCR. Here the sample spans about 300,000 distinct CDR3 sequences, about 19% being singletons. CDR3 length: 16 amino acids. Trimming at V came to 10 bases and at J to 3 bases, leaving 7 bases not matched to a gene. Germline V gene data show CDR1 as MDHEN and CDR2 as SYDVKM. In its sample, this clonotype was seen many times. Its antigen is still unknown.

The sequencing input was blood. V usage is TRBV28 and J usage is TRBJ2-1, with 15 bases aligning to TRBD2. The source is a middle-aged man with Graves' ophthalmopathy. This chain's CDR3 is CATHGLAGGDYNEQFF. CDR3 bases: TGTGCCACCCACGGACTAGCGGGAGGGGACTACAATGAGCAGTTCTTC.